The T cell receptor (beta chain) described here comes from a study of T cell changes during pregnancy in multiple sclerosis. Measured with immunoSEQ multiplex PCR; TCRdb has only the in-frame clones, and not every one. Altogether fewer than 45,000 clones are present, more than 70% being singletons, with the ten largest covering 0.6% to 1%. The length of the CDR3 is 17 residues. CDR1 and CDR2 (germline): PRHDT, FYEKMQ (reference sequence). With V trimmed by 5 bases and J by 6 bases, 10 bases remained unmatched. The sequenced sample was CD4+ T cells from peripheral blood mononuclear cells, obtained after pregnancy. The chain carries TRBV13 and TRBJ2-2, with 12 bases aligning to TRBD1. This sequence was found in a female donor in good health, enrolled as a control in a pregnancy study. CDR3 region: CASSPRGDRGQSGELFF. The CDR3 DNA sequence: TGTGCCAGCAGCCCGCGGGGGGACAGGGGGCAATCCGGGGAGCTGTTTTTT.